The clone carrying this T cell receptor (beta chain) was counted only a few times. Its antigen remains unknown. Multiplex PCR employing 32 V and 13 J primers generated amplicons of the TCR beta CDR3. Each CDR3 protein gets one entry after TCRdb re-called the multiplex PCR reads with MiXCR. Of 15,000 to 20,000 distinct CDR3 sequences listed, approximately 26% are singletons. As template, the study used bulk tumor genomic DNA at about 600 ng per sample. Multiple widely separated biopsies were taken from each primary tumor at surgery. The cohort was untreated, with newly diagnosed non-small cell lung cancer undergoing curative surgery. The entry originates in a study of immune heterogeneity within non-small cell lung tumors. Study background: In total, the tumors were 4 squamous cell carcinomas, around 10 non-squamous carcinomas and 1 not otherwise specified. Study-level results: Correlation analysis showed that local T-cell clonality was moderately but significantly associated with local tumor mutational burden (R 0.3 to 0.4). For the most part, the T-cell receptor beta clonotypes present at high frequency were distinct from one individual patient to the next. Recurring identical dominant CDR3 beta clonotypes were observed across tumor sites within a patient, together with site-unique high-frequency clones.

This CDR3 spans 15 amino acids. CDR1 is MNHNS, CDR2 SASEGT, per germline. The V end lost 5 bases, the J end lost 2 bases, and 15 bases lay between the germline ends. Sample: lung tumor tissue. The source is a man in his forties or fifties with non-small cell lung cancer. The chain uses TRBV6-1 and TRBJ1-1; maybe TRBD1 (5 bases). The CDR3 loop reads CASSYSRQLNTEAFF. The CDR3 region has the DNA TGTGCCAGCAGTTATAGTAGACAGTTAAACACTGAAGCTTTCTTT.